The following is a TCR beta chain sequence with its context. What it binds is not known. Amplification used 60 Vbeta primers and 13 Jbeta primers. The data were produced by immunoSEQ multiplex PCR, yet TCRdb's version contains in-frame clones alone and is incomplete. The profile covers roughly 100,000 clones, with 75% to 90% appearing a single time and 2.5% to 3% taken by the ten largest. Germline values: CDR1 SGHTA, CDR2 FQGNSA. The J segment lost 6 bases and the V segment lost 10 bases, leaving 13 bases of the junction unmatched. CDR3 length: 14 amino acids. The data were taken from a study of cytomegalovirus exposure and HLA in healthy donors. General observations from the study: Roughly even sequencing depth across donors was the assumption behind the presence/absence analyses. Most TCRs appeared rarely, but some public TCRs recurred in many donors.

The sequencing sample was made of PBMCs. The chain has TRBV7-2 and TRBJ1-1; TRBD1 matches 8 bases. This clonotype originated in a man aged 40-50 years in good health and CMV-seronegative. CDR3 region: CATRSPQGAPEAFF. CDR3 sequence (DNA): TGTGCCACCCGATCTCCCCAGGGGGCCCCTGAAGCTTTCTTT.